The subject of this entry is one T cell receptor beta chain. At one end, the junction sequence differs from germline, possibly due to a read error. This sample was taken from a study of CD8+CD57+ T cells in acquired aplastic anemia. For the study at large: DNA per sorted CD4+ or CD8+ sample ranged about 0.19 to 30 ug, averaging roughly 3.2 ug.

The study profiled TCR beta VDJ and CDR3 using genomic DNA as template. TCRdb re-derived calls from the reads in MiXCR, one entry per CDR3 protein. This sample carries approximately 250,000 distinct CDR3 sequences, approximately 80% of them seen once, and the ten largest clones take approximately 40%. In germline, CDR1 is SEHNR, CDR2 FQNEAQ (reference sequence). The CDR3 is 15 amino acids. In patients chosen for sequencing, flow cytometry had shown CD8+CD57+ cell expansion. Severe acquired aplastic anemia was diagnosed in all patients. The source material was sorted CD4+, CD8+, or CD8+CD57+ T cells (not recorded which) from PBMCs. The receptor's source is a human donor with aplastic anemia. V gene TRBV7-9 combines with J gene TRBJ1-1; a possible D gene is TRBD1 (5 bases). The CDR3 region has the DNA TGTGCCAGCAGTGGGGTGGGGGGGTACGAGGCTGAAGCCTTCTTT. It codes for CASSGVGGYEAEAFF.